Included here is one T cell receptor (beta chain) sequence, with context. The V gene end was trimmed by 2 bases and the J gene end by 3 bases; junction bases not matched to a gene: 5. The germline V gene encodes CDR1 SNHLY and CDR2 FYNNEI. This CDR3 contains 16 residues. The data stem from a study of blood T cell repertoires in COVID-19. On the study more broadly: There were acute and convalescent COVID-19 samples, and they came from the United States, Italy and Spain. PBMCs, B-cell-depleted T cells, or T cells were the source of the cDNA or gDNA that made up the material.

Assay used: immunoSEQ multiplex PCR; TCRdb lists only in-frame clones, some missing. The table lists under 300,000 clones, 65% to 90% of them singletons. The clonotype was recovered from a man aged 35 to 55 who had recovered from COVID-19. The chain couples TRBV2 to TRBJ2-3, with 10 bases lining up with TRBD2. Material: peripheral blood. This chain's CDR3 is CASSETPSGGTDTQYF. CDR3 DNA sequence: TGTGCCAGCAGTGAAACCCCTAGCGGGGGAACAGATACGCAGTATTTT. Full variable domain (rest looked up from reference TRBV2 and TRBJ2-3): EPEVTQTPSHQVTQMGQEVILRCVPISNHLYFYWYRQILGQKVEFLVSFYNNEISEKSEIFDDQFSVERPDGSNFTLKIRSTKLEDSAMYFCASSETPSGGTDTQYFGPGTRLTVL.